Listed below are T cell receptor beta chains from one sample, sequenced in a study of PD-1 blockade in classical Hodgkin lymphoma. The assay was immunoSEQ multiplex PCR, and TCRdb's table has in-frame clones only and misses some. The repertoire has about 30,000 clones, more than 60% of them found once; the top ten carry approximately 16%. The input for sequencing was peripheral blood mononuclear cells (PBMCs), taken before the second cycle of nivolumab. The receptors here all came from a human donor with classical Hodgkin lymphoma. Each CDR3 is given with its conserved first and last residue. Each record gives: D gene, clone size, V gene, J gene, CDR3 protein, CDR3 DNA. D genes are given only for firm matches. Clone size is given for some rows only: seen once, a few or many times, or a class if the clone is expanded.

d_call: .; clone_size: once; v_call: TRBV6-5; j_call: TRBJ2-3; cdr3_aa: CASSYSKGVSTDTQYF; cdr3_nt: TGTGCCAGCAGTTACTCAAAGGGGGTTAGCACAGATACGCAGTATTTT
d_call: .; clone_size: .; v_call: TRBV30; j_call: TRBJ1-1; cdr3_aa: CAWSVGQALEAFF; cdr3_nt: TGTGCCTGGAGTGTAGGCCAGGCGCTTGAAGCTTTCTTT
d_call: TRBD1; clone_size: once; v_call: TRBV10-1; j_call: TRBJ1-1; cdr3_aa: CASSNRGMNTEAFF; cdr3_nt: TGCGCCAGCTCGAACAGGGGGATGAACACTGAAGCTTTCTTT
d_call: TRBD2; clone_size: .; v_call: TRBV2; j_call: TRBJ2-5; cdr3_aa: CASSDKAGGKETQYF; cdr3_nt: TGTGCCAGCAGTGACAAAGCGGGGGGGAAAGAGACCCAGTACTTC
d_call: TRBD1; clone_size: .; v_call: TRBV5-6; j_call: TRBJ2-5; cdr3_aa: CASSSLQGWETQYF; cdr3_nt: TGTGCCAGCAGCTCGTTACAGGGGTGGGAGACCCAGTACTTC
d_call: .; clone_size: few; v_call: TRBV6-5; j_call: TRBJ1-2; cdr3_aa: CASSYRPGSWGYTF; cdr3_nt: TGTGCCAGCAGTTACCGTCCGGGTTCCTGGGGCTACACCTTC
d_call: .; clone_size: once; v_call: TRBV5-4; j_call: TRBJ2-7; cdr3_aa: CASSSQLTAREQYF; cdr3_nt: TGTGCCAGCAGCTCCCAACTGACAGCGCGGGAGCAGTACTTC
d_call: .; clone_size: .; v_call: TRBV11-2; j_call: TRBJ1-1; cdr3_aa: CASSLARRRTAFF; cdr3_nt: TGTGCCAGCAGCTTAGCCAGAAGGCGTACGGCTTTCTTT
d_call: .; clone_size: .; v_call: TRBV6-6; j_call: TRBJ1-2; cdr3_aa: CASRVPSQANYGYTF; cdr3_nt: TGTGCCAGCAGGGTCCCGTCGCAAGCTAACTATGGCTACACCTTC
d_call: TRBD2; clone_size: .; v_call: TRBV12-5; j_call: TRBJ2-5; cdr3_aa: CASGPSGEETQYF; cdr3_nt: TGTGCTAGTGGCCCCAGCGGGGAAGAGACCCAGTACTTC